This T cell receptor (beta chain) was obtained from a study of early T cells in non-severe SARS-CoV-2 infection. Overall study findings and caveats: The VDJdb matching leaned toward anti-spike CD8 responses and overlooked private and CD4 specificities.

TCRdb ran MiXCR on the 5' RACE reads and lists one entry per CDR3 protein. The sample includes some 80,000 distinct CDR3 sequences, 5% of them seen just once. Trimming took 6 bases from V and 0 from J, leaving 5 bases between them. CDR3 size: 13 residues. Looked up from germline, CDR1 is SEHNR and CDR2 is FQNEAQ (reference sequence). This clonotype has ten or more counts. As yet, its antigen is unknown. The chain has TRBV7-9 and TRBJ2-2; D unclear. This sequence was found in an adult who was a healthcare worker with PCR-confirmed SARS-CoV-2 infection or an uninfected control (not recorded which). This specimen was whole blood, taken at baseline. DNA of the CDR3: TGTGCCAGCAGTTCTACGAACACCGGGGAGCTGTTTTTT. Amino acids: CASSSTNTGELFF.